This T cell receptor beta chain was sequenced during a study of CD8+CD57+ T cells in acquired aplastic anemia. After removal of 6 bases from V and 3 bases from J, the junction contained 10 bases not matched to a gene. This CDR3 contains 15 residues. CDR1 ENHRY and CDR2 SYGVKD come from the germline V gene. Profiling of TCR beta VDJ combinations and CDR3 sequences used genomic DNA as template. TCRdb analysed the reads with MiXCR anew, one entry per CDR3 protein. In the table there are 300,000 or so distinct CDR3 sequences, roughly half of which are singletons. This TCR derives from a human donor with severe aplastic anemia or a healthy control (not recorded which). Source material: sorted CD4+, CD8+, or CD8+CD57+ T cells (not recorded which) from PBMCs. V usage is TRBV10-3 and J usage is TRBJ1-1, with 7 positions matching TRBD1. The CDR3 sequence: CAIRPTGRGDTEAFF. In nucleotides, the CDR3 is TGTGCCATCAGGCCGACAGGGAGAGGGGACACTGAAGCTTTCTTT.